What follows is one T cell receptor (beta chain) and its context. Produced via immunoSEQ multiplex PCR; TCRdb's table is partial and in-frame only. Of approximately 160,000 clones listed, roughly 88% were seen once; the top ten hold 9.1%. This entry is derived from a study of blood T cell repertoires in COVID-19. V shed 5 bases and J 8 bases; nucleotides not matched to a gene: 5. Germline CDR1 is SGHNT and CDR2 is YENEEA. The CDR3 is 12 residues long. The receptor was derived from a woman aged 80 or over with active or convalescent COVID-19. The rearrangement uses TRBV11-3 and TRBJ1-2; the match to TRBD1 covers 7 bases. The sequenced sample was peripheral blood. CDR3 region: CASSPGTAGYTF. CDR3 DNA: TGTGCCAGCAGCCCCGGGACAGCGGGCTACACCTTC.